The TCR beta chain described here comes from a study of T cell responses to AZD1222 COVID-19 vaccine. Points on this clone: Antigen specificity is unknown.

Some clones are missing from TCRdb's copy, which holds only in-frame ones; the method was immunoSEQ multiplex PCR. In the table there are around 170,000 clones, 88% of which are singletons. Findings and caveats of the study: None of the repertoires were sampled until the peak T cell response had passed. White British ancestry dominated among donors, who included more females, and clonal diversity was possibly underestimated. The CD4 TCRs associated with vaccination extended across spike and predominated at 160-218 and 743-854.

The clonotype originates from an adult who received the AZD1222 COVID-19 vaccine. Sequenced material: peripheral blood, taken 28 days after the second AZD1222 dose.

The CDR3 spells CASSNLRTSGGNTGELFF. Written as DNA, the CDR3 is TGTGCCAGTAGCAATCTCCGTACTAGCGGGGGGAACACCGGGGAGCTGTTTTTT. This chain links TRBV19 with TRBJ2-2; 11 bases match TRBD2. Germline CDR1 and CDR2: LNHDA and SQIVND (reference sequence). The trim removed 6 bases at V and 1 base at J, leaving 10 bases unmatched. The CDR3 is 18 residues long.